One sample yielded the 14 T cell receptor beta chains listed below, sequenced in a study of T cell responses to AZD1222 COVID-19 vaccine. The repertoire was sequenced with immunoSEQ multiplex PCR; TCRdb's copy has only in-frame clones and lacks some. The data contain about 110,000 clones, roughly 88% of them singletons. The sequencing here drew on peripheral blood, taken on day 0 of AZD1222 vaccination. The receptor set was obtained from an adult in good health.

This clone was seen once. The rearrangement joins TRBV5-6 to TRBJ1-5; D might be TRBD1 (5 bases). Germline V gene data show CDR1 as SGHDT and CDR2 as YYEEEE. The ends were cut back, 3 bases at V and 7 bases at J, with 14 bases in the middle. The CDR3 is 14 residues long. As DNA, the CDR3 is TGTGCCAGCAGCTCCAAACTTGGGGGGCAGCCCCAGCATTTT. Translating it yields CASSSKLGGQPQHF. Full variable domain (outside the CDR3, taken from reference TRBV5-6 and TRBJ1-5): DAGVTQSPTHLIKTRGQQVTLRCSPKSGHDTVSWYQQALGQGPQFIFQYYEEEERQRGNFPDRFSGHQFPNYSSELNVNALLLGDSALYLCASSSKLGGQPQHFGDGTRLSIL.

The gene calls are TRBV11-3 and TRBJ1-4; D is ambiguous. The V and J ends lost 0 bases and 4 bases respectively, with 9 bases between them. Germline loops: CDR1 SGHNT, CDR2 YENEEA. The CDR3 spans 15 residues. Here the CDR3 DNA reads TGTGCCAGCAGCTTAGAGCAGAGATTTAATGAAAAACTGTTTTTT. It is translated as CASSLEQRFNEKLFF.

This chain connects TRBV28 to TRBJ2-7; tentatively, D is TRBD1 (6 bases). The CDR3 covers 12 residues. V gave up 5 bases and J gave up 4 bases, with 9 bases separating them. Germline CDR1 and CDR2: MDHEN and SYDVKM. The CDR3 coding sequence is TGTGCCAGCAGTACAGGGCTGTACGAGCAGTACTTC. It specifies CASSTGLYEQYF.

The CDR3 nucleotides are TGTGCCAGCAGTTCTCGAAAATGGCTTGAAGCTTTCTTT. Residues: CASSSRKWLEAFF. This sequence joins TRBV12-3 or TRBV12-4 and TRBJ1-1; no reliable D call. The CDR3 spans 13 residues. V shed 4 bases and J shed 7 bases, with 13 bases lying between them.

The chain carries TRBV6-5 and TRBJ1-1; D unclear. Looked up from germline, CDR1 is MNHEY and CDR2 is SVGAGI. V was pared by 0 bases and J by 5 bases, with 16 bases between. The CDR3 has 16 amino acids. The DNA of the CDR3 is TGTGCCAGCAGTTACTCTGTAGGCACCTTCGGGACTGAAGCTTTCTTT. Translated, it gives CASSYSVGTFGTEAFF.

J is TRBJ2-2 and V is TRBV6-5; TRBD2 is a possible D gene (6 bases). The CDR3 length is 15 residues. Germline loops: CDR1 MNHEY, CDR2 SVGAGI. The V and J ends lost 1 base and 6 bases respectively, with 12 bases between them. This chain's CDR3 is CASSYFGGPSGELFF. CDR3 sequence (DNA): TGTGCCAGCAGTTACTTCGGAGGGCCGTCCGGGGAGCTGTTTTTT.

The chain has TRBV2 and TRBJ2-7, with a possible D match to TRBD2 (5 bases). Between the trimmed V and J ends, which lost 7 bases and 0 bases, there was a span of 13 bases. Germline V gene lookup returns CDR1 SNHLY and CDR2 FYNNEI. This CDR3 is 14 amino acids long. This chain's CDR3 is CASIRGRSSYEQYF. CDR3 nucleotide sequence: TGTGCCAGCATACGAGGGCGGTCCTCCTACGAGCAGTACTTC.

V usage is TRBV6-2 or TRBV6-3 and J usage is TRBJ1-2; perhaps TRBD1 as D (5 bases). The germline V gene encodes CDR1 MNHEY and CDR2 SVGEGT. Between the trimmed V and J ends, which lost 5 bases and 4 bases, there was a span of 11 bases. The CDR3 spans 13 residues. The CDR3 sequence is CASSTGLGYGYTF. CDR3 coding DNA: TGTGCCAGCAGTACGGGGCTGGGCTATGGCTACACCTTC.

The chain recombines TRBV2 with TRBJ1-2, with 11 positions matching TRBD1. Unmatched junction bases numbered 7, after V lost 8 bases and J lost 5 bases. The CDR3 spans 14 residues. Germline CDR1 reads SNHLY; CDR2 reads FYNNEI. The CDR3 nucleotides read TGTGCCAGCTTGGACAGGGGGCTGGGGTATGGCTACACCTTC. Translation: CASLDRGLGYGYTF.

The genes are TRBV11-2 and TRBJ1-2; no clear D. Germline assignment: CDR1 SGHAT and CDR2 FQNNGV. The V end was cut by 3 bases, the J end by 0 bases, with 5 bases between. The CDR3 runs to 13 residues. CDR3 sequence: CASSLSSNYGYTF. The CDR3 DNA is TGTGCCAGCAGCTTGAGTTCTAACTATGGCTACACCTTC. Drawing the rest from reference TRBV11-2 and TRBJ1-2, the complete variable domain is EAGVAQSPRYKIIEKRQSVAFWCNPISGHATLYWYQQILGQGPKLLIQFQNNGVVDDSQLPKDRFSAERLKGVDSTLKIQPAKLEDSAVYLCASSLSSNYGYTFGSGTRLTVV.

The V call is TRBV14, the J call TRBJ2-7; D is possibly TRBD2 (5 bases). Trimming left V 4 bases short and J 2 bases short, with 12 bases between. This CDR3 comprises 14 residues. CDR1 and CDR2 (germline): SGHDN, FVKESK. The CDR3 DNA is TGTGCCAGCAGCCCCCGTATCGGGACCTACGAGCAGTACTTC. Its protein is CASSPRIGTYEQYF.

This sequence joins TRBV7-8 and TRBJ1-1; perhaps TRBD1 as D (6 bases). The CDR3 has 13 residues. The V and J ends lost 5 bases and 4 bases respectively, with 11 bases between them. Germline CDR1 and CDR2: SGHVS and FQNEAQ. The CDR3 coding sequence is TGTGCCAGCAGCCGAGGCAGGGGCACTGAAGCTTTCTTT. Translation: CASSRGRGTEAFF. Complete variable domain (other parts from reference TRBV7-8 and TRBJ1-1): GAGVSQSPRYKVAKRGQDVALRCDPISGHVSLFWYQQALGQGPEFLTYFQNEAQLDKSGLPSDRFFAERPEGSVSTLKIQRTQQEDSAVYLCASSRGRGTEAFFGQGTRLTVV.

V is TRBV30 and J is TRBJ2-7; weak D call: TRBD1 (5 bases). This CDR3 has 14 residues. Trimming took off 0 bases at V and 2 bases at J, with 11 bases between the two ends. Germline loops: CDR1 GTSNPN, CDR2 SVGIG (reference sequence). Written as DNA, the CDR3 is TGTGCCTGGAGTGTAAAGGGGTCACCCTACGAGCAGTACTTC. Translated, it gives CAWSVKGSPYEQYF.

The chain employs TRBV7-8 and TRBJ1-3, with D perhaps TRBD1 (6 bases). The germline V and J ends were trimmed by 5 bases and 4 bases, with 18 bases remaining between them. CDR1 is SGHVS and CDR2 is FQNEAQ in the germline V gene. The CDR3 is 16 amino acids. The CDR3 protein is CASSTYRVPGGNTIYF. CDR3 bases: TGTGCCAGCAGCACTTACAGGGTCCCGGGAGGAAACACCATATATTTT.